These 9 T cell receptor beta chains were all obtained from the same sample, sequenced in a study of a mutant IDH1 vaccine in newly diagnosed glioma. Antigen specificity for these receptors is unknown. This sample's time point: week 5, during vaccination. Doses consisted of 300 ug of mutant IDH1 20-mer peptide each, paired with topical imiquimod. Libraries were prepared by immunoSEQ multiplex PCR; TCRdb keeps only in-frame clonotypes and omits some of them. Among 45,000 to 70,000 clones listed, 70% to 90% were seen once. Sequencing was performed on PBMCs, taken from a glioma patient whose treatment included an IDH1 peptide vaccine. These receptors originate from a man aged 30 to 45 with glioma.

The chain links TRBV14 to TRBJ1-1; D not resolved. The CDR3 sequence is 11 residues long. Trimming shortened V by 4 bases and J by 1 base, and 1 base separated the two germline ends. Germline V gene lookup returns CDR1 SGHDN and CDR2 FVKESK. CDR3 amino acids: CASSRNTEAFF. CDR3 bases: TGTGCCAGCAGCCGGAACACTGAAGCTTTCTTT.

This clone was detected a few times. The chain couples TRBV14 to TRBJ2-7; 7 bases are shared with TRBD1. The length of the CDR3 is 13 residues. In germline, CDR1 is SGHDN, CDR2 FVKESK. V shed 2 bases, J shed 11 bases, and the junction held 9 bases outside the gene matches. The CDR3 DNA sequence: TGTGCCAGCAGCCAATCACCAGGGGGTTTGGAGTACTTC. It encodes CASSQSPGGLEYF.

The genes are TRBV13 and TRBJ1-1; TRBD1 aligns across 8 bases. This CDR3 contains 13 residues. V was pared by 4 bases and J by 10 bases, with 8 bases of the junction left unmatched. The germline gives CDR1 PRHDT, CDR2 FYEKMQ (reference sequence). The CDR3 protein is CASSSGQARGAFF. The CDR3 bases are TGTGCCAGCAGCTCGGGACAGGCCCGTGGAGCTTTCTTT.

The DNA of the CDR3 is TGTGCCAGCAGCACTCGGGGGGGCCAAAACGAGCAGTACTTC. It codes for CASSTRGGQNEQYF. The V and J genes are TRBV11-2 and TRBJ2-7; 8 bases map to TRBD2. V was pared by 5 bases and J by 5 bases, with 8 bases of the junction left unmatched. The length of the CDR3 is 14 residues. CDR1 and CDR2 (germline): SGHAT, FQNNGV.

The chain combines TRBV10-3 with TRBJ1-1; D is perhaps TRBD1 (6 bases). This CDR3 has 15 residues. The V end lost 6 bases, the J end lost 1 base, and 15 bases lay between the germline ends. In germline, CDR1 is ENHRY, CDR2 SYGVKD. The CDR3 nucleotides read TGTGCCATCAGCGACCCGGGACACCAGAACACTGAAGCTTTCTTT. It translates to CAISDPGHQNTEAFF.

The chain combines TRBV4-2 with TRBJ2-5; 12 nucleotides align to TRBD2. Trimming took 2 bases from V and 5 from J; bases not matched to a gene: 6. CDR1 and CDR2 from the germline V gene are LGHNA and YNFKEQ. CDR3 size: 16 residues. In DNA, the CDR3 is TGTGCCAGCAGCCAATACCCTAGCGGGGGGGCGGAGACCCAGTACTTC. Protein product: CASSQYPSGGAETQYF.

The chain is built from TRBV6-1 and TRBJ1-2; D remains unclear. Deletions cut 4 bases from V and 0 bases from J, with 9 bases between. This CDR3 is built from 14 residues. Germline V lookup: CDR1 MNHNS, CDR2 SASEGT. CDR3 DNA sequence: TGTGCCAGCAGTGTTAGTTATTCTAACTATGGCTACACCTTC. This gives the protein CASSVSYSNYGYTF.

This clone appeared a single time. As DNA, the CDR3 is TGTGCCAGCTCCCCAGCGGTAAACCCTTACGAGCAGTACTTC. This codes for CASSPAVNPYEQYF. The chain links TRBV13 to TRBJ2-7, with D possibly matching TRBD2 (5 bases). CDR3 size: 14 residues. Germline V gene sequence: CDR1 PRHDT, CDR2 FYEKMQ (reference sequence). Trimming took 8 bases from V and 4 from J, leaving 18 bases between them. Drawing the rest from reference TRBV13 and TRBJ2-7, the complete variable domain is AAGVIQSPRHLIKEKRETATLKCYPIPRHDTVYWYQQGPGQDPQFLISFYEKMQSDKGSIPDRFSAQQFSDYHSELNMSSLELGDSALYFCASSPAVNPYEQYFGPGTRLTVT.

The chain is built from TRBV4-2 and TRBJ2-1; 8 bases fit TRBD1. The CDR3 totals 15 residues. Germline loops: CDR1 LGHNA, CDR2 YNFKEQ. V lost 6 bases, J lost 3 bases, and 7 bases stayed unmatched. In DNA form, the CDR3 reads TGTGCCAGCAGACGGGACAGGTCCCTCTACAATGAGCAGTTCTTC. Amino acid sequence: CASRRDRSLYNEQFF.